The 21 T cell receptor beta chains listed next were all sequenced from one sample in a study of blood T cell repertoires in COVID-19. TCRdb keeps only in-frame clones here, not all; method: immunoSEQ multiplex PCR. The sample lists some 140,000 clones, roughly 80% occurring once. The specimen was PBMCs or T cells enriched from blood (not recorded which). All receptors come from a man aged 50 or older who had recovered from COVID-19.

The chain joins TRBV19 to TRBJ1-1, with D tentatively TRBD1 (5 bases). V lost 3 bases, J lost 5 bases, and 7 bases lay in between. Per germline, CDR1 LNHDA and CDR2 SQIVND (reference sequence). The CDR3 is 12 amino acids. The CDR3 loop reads CASSMAGTEAFF. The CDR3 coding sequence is TGTGCCAGTAGTATGGCAGGGACTGAAGCTTTCTTT.

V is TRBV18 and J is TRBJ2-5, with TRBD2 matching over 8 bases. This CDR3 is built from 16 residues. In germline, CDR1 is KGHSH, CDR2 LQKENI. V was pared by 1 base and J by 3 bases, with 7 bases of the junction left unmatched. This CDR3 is CASSPLMRGDEETQYF. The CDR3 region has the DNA TGTGCCAGCTCACCACTTATGCGGGGGGACGAAGAGACCCAGTACTTC.

This CDR3 reads CSASTGEGGDTQYF. The CDR3 DNA reads TGCAGTGCCAGTACAGGGGAAGGTGGAGATACGCAGTATTTT. The gene calls are TRBV20-1 and TRBJ2-3; 7 nucleotides line up with TRBD1. Germline V gene lookup returns CDR1 DFQATT and CDR2 SNEGSKA (reference sequence). The CDR3 has 14 residues. V gave up 6 bases and J gave up 5 bases; unmatched junction bases: 11.

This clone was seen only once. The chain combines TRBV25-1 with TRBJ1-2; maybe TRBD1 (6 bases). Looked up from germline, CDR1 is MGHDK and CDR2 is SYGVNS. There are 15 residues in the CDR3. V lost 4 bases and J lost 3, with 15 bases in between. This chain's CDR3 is CASSGNRVEDYGYTF. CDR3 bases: TGTGCCAGCAGTGGGAACAGGGTAGAAGACTATGGCTACACCTTC.

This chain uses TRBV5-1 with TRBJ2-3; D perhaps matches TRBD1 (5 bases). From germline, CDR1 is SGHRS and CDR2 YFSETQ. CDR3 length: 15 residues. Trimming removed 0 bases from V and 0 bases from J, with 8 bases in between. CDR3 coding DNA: TGCGCCAGCAGCTTGGGACAGAGAAGCACAGATACGCAGTATTTT. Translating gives CASSLGQRSTDTQYF. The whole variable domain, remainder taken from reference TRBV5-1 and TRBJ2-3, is KAGVTQTPRYLIKTRGQQVTLSCSPISGHRSVSWYQQTPGQGLQFLFEYFSETQRNKGNFPGRFSGRQFSNSRSEMNVSTLELGDSALYLCASSLGQRSTDTQYFGPGTRLTVL.

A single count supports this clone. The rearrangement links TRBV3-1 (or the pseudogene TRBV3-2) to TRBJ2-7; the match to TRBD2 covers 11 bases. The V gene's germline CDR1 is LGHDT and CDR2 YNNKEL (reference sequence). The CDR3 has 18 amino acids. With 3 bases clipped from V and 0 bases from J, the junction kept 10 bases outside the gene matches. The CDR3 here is CASSQEGLLAGGSYEQYF. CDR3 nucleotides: TGTGCCAGCAGCCAGGAGGGGCTCCTAGCGGGGGGCTCCTACGAGCAGTACTTC.

The DNA for the CDR3 is TGTGCCAGCAGTTCCCTCCAAGGGGACAGGAAAAACATTCAGTACTTC. It specifies CASSSLQGDRKNIQYF. The V and J genes are TRBV28 and TRBJ2-4, with 8 bases lining up with TRBD1. This CDR3 has 16 amino acids. CDR1 and CDR2 (germline): MDHEN, SYDVKM. The trim removed 4 bases at V and 4 bases at J, leaving 9 bases unmatched.

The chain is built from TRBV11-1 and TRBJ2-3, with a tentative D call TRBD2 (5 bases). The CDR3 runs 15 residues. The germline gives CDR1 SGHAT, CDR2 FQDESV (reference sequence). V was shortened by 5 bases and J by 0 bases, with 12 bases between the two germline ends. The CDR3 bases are TGTGCCAGCAGCCCTCCGCGGGCTAGCACAGATACGCAGTATTTT. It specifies CASSPPRASTDTQYF.

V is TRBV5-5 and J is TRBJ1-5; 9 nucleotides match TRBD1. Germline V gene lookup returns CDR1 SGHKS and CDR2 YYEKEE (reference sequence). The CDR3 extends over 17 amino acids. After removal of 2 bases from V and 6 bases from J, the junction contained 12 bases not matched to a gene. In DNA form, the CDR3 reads TGTGCCAGCAGCTTTTCATTGGACAGGGGATCTTTTCAGCCCCAGCATTTT. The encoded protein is CASSFSLDRGSFQPQHF.

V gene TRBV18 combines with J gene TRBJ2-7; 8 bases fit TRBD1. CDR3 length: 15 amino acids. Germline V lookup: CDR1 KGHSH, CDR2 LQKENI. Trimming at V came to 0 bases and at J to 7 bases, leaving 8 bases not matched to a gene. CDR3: CASSPPRGQANEQYF. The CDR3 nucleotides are TGTGCCAGCTCACCACCGCGGGGACAGGCCAATGAGCAGTACTTC. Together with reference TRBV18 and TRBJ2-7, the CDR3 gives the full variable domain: NAGVMQNPRHLVRRRGQEARLRCSPMKGHSHVYWYRQLPEEGLKFMVYLQKENIIDESGMPKERFSAEFPKEGPSILRIQQVVRGDSAAYFCASSPPRGQANEQYFGPGTRLTVT.

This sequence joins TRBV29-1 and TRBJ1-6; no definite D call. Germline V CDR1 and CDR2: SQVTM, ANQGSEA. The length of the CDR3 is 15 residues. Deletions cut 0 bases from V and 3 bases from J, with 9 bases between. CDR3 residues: CSVEDRGFYNSPLHF. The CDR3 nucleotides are TGCAGCGTTGAAGATAGAGGTTTCTATAATTCACCCCTCCACTTT.

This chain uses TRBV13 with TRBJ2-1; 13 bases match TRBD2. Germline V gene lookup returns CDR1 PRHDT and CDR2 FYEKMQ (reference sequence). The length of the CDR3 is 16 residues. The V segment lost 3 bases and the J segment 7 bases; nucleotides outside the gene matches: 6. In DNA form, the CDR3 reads TGTGCCAGCAGCTTCGGACTAGCGGGGGCTGGGAATGAGCAGTTCTTC. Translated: CASSFGLAGAGNEQFF.

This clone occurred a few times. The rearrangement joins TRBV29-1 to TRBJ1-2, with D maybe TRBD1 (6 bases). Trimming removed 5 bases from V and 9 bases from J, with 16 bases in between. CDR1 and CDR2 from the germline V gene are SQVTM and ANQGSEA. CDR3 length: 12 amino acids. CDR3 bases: TGCAGCGTTAATGGACAGACGTGGAGCTACACCTTC. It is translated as CSVNGQTWSYTF.

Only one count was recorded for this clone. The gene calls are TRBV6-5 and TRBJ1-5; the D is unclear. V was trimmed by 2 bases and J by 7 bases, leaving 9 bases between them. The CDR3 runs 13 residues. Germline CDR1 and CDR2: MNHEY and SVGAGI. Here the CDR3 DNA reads TGTGCCAGCAGTTACCACTCGGGACAGCCCCAGCATTTT. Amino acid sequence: CASSYHSGQPQHF.

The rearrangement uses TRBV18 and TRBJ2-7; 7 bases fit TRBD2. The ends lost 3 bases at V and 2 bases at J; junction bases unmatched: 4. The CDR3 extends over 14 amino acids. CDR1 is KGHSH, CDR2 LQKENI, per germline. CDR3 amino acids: CASSPGRVPYEQYF. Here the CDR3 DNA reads TGTGCCAGCTCACCGGGGAGGGTTCCCTACGAGCAGTACTTC. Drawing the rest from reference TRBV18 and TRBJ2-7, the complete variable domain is NAGVMQNPRHLVRRRGQEARLRCSPMKGHSHVYWYRQLPEEGLKFMVYLQKENIIDESGMPKERFSAEFPKEGPSILRIQQVVRGDSAAYFCASSPGRVPYEQYFGPGTRLTVT.

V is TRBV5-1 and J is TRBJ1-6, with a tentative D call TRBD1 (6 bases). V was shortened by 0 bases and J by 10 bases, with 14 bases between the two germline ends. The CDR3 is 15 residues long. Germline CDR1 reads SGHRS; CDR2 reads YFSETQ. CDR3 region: CASSLARTDLSPLHF. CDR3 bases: TGCGCCAGCAGCTTGGCGAGGACAGATTTATCACCCCTCCACTTT.

The CDR3 sequence is CASSSERGGHHNEQFF. Written as DNA, the CDR3 is TGTGCCAGCAGCTCGGAGCGGGGGGGCCACCACAATGAGCAGTTCTTC. The rearrangement uses TRBV7-3 and TRBJ2-1; 10 bases agree with TRBD2. CDR1 is SGHTA and CDR2 is FQGTGA in the germline V gene. Unmatched junction bases numbered 8, after V lost 4 bases and J lost 5 bases. The CDR3 is made up of 16 amino acids.

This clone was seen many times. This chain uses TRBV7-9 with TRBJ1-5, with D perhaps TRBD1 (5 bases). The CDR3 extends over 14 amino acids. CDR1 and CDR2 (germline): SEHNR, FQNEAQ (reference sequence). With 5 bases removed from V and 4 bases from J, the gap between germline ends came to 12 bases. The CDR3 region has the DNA TGTGCCAGCAGCGGGAGGACACCTAATCAGCCCCAGCATTTT. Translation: CASSGRTPNQPQHF.

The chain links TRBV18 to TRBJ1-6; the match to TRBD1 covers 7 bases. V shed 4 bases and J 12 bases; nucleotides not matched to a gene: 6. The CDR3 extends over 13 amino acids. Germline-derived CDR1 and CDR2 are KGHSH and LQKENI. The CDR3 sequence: CASSQGTAIPLHF. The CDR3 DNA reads TGTGCCAGCTCACAAGGGACAGCCATACCCCTCCACTTT.

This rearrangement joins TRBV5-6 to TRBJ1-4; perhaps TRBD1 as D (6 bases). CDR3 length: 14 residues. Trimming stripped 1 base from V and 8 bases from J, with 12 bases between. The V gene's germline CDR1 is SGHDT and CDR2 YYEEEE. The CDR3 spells CASSLRQDGEKLFF. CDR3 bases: TGTGCCAGCAGCTTGCGACAGGACGGGGAAAAACTGTTTTTT. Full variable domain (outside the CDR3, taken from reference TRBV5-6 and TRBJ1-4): DAGVTQSPTHLIKTRGQQVTLRCSPKSGHDTVSWYQQALGQGPQFIFQYYEEEERQRGNFPDRFSGHQFPNYSSELNVNALLLGDSALYLCASSLRQDGEKLFFGSGTQLSVL.

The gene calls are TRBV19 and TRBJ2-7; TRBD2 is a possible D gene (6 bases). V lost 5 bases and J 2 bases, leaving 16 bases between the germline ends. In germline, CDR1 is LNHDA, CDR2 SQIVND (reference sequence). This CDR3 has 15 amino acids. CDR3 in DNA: TGTGCCAGTAGTCCGGACATTAGCGGAGCCTACGAGCAGTACTTC. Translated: CASSPDISGAYEQYF.